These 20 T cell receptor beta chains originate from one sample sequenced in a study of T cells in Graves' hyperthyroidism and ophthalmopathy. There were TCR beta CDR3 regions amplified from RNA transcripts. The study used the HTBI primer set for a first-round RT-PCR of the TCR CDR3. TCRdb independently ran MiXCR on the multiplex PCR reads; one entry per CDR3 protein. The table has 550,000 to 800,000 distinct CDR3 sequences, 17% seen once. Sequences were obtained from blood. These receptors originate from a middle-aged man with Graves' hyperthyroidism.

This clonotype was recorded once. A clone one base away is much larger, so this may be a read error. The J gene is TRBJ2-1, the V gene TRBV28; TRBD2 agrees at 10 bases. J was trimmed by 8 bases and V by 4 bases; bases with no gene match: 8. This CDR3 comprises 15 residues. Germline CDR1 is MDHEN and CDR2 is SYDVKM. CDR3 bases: TGTGCCAGCAGTTCCTTAGCGGGAGGCGGTGATGAGCAGTTCTTC. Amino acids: CASSSLAGGGDEQFF. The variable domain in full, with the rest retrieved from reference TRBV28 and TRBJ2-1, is DVKVTQSSRYLVKRTGEKVFLECVQDMDHENMFWYRQDPGLGLRLIYFSYDVKMKEKGDIPEGYSVSREKKERFSLILESASTNQTSMYLCASSSLAGGGDEQFFGPGTRLTVL.

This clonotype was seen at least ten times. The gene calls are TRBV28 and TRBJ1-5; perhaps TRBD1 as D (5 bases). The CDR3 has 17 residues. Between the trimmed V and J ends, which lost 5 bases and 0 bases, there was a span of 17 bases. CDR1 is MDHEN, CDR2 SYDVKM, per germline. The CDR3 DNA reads TGTGCCAGCAGTCCTCTTAAAGACAGCCATAGCAATCAGCCCCAGCATTTT. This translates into CASSPLKDSHSNQPQHF.

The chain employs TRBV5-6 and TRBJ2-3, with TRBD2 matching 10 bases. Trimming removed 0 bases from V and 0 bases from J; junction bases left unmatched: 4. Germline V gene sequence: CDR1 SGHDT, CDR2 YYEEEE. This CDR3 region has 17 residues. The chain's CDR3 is CASSLELAGPSTDTQYF. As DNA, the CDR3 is TGTGCCAGCAGCTTGGAACTAGCGGGGCCTAGCACAGATACGCAGTATTTT.

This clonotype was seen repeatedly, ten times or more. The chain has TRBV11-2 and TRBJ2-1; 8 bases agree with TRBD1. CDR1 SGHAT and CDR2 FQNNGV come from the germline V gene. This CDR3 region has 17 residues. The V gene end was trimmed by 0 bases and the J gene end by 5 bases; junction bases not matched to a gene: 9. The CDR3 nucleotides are TGTGCCAGCAGCTTAGAAATGTGGACAGGGAAGAACAATGAGCAGTTCTTC. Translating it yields CASSLEMWTGKNNEQFF.

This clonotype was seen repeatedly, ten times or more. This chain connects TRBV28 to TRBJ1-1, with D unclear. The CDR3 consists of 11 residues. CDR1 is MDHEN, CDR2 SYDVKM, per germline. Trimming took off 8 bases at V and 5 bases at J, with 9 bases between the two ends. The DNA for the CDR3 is TGTGCCAGCTCTAAAATAACTGAAGCTTTCTTT. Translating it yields CASSKITEAFF.

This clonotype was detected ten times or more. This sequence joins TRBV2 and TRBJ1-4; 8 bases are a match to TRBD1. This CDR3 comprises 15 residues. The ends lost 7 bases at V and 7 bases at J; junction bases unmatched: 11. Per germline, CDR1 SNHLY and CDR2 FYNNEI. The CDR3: CASIESDRAGEKLFF. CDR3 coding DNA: TGTGCCAGCATCGAATCGGACAGGGCTGGTGAAAAACTGTTTTTT.

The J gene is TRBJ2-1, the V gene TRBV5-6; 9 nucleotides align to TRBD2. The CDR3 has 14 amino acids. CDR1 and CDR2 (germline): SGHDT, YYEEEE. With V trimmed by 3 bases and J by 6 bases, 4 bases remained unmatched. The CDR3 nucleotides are TGTGCCAGCAGCTCTATAGCGGGAGTCAATGAGCAGTTCTTC. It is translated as CASSSIAGVNEQFF. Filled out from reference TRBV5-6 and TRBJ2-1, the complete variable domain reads DAGVTQSPTHLIKTRGQQVTLRCSPKSGHDTVSWYQQALGQGPQFIFQYYEEEERQRGNFPDRFSGHQFPNYSSELNVNALLLGDSALYLCASSSIAGVNEQFFGPGTRLTVL.

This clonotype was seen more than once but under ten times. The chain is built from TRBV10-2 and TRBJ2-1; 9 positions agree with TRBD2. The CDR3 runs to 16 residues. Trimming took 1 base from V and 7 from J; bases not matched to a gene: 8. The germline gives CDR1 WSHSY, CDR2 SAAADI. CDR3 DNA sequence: TGCGCCAGCAGTGAGTTTCAAGCGGGAGGTGATAATGAGCAGTTCTTC. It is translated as CASSEFQAGGDNEQFF.

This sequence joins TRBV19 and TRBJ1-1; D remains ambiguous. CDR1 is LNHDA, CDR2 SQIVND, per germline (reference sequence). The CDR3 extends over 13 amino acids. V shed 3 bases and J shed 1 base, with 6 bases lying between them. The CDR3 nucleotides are TGTGCCAGTAGTATCCCAGCGAACACTGAAGCTTTCTTT. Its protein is CASSIPANTEAFF.

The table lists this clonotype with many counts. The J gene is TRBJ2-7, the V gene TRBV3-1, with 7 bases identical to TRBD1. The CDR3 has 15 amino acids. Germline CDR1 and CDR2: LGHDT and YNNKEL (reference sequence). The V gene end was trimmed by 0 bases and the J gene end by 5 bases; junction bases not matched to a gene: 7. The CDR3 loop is CASSQDHRTGNEQYF. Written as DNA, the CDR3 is TGTGCCAGCAGCCAAGATCATAGGACAGGAAACGAGCAGTACTTC.

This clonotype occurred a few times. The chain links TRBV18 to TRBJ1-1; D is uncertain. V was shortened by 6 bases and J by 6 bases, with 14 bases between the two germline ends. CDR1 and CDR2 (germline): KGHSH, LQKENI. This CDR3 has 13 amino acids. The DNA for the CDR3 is TGTGCCAGCTCCCCCTCCGGTTCCTCTGAAGCTTTCTTT. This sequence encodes CASSPSGSSEAFF.

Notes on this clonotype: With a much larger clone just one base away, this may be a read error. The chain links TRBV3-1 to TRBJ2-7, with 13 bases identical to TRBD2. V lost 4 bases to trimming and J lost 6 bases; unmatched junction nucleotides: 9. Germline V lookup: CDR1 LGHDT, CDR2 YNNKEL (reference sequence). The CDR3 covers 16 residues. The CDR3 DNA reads TGTGCCAGCAGCCTATGGACTAGCGGGAGCGCCTGCGAGCAGTACTTC. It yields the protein CASSLWTSGSACEQYF.

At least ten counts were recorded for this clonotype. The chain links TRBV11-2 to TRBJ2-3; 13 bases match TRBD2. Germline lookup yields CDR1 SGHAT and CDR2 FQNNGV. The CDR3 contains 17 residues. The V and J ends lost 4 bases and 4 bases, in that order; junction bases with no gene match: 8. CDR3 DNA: TGTGCCAGCAGCTCTCGGACTAGCGGGAGCCTCGCAGATACGCAGTATTTT. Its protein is CASSSRTSGSLADTQYF.

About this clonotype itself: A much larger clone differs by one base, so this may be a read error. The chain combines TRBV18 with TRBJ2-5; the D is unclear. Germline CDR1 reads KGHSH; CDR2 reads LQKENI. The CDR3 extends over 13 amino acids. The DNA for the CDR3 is TGTGCCAGCTCAGTCACAGACCAAGAGGCCCAGTACTTC. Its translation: CASSVTDQEAQYF.

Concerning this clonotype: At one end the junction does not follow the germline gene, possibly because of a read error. The CDR3 DNA reads as TGTGCCTGCAGTTACAGGGGTAGGGCTTTCGATGAGCAGTTCTTC. Its protein is CACSYRGRAFDEQFF. The chain links TRBV6-5 to TRBJ2-1; 7 bases are shared with TRBD1. CDR1 is MNHEY, CDR2 SVGAGI, per germline. This CDR3 contains 15 residues.

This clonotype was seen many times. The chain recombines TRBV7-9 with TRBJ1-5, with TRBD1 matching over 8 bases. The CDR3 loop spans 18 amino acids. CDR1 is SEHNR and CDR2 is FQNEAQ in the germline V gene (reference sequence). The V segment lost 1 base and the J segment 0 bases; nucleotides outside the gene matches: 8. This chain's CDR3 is CASSLGGQGLYSNQPQHF. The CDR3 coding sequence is TGTGCCAGCAGCTTAGGTGGACAGGGCTTATATAGCAATCAGCCCCAGCATTTT.

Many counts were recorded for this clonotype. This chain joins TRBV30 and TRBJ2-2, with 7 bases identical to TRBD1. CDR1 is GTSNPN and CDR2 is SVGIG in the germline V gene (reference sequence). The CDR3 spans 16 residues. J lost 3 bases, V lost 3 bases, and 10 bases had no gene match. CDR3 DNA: TGTGCCTGGAGGACCCCCCGACAGGGCCACACCGGGGAGCTGTTTTTT. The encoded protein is CAWRTPRQGHTGELFF. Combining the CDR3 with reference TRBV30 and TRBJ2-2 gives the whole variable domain SQTIHQWPATLVQPVGSPLSLECTVEGTSNPNLYWYRQAAGRGLQLLFYSVGIGQISSEVPQNLSASRPQDRQFILSSKKLLLSDSGFYLCAWRTPRQGHTGELFFGEGSRLTVL.

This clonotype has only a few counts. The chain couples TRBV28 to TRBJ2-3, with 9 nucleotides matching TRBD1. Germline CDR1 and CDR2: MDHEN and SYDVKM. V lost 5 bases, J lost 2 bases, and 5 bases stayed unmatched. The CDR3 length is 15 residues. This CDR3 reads CASSPDRGNTDTQYF. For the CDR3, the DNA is TGTGCCAGCAGTCCGGACAGGGGAAACACAGATACGCAGTATTTT.

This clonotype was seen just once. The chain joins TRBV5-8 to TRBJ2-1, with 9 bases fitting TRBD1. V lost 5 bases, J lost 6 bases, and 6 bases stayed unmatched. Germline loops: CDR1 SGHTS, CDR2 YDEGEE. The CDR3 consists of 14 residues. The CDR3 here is CASSRDRARNEQFF. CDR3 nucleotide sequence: TGTGCCAGCAGTCGGGACAGGGCCCGCAATGAGCAGTTCTTC.

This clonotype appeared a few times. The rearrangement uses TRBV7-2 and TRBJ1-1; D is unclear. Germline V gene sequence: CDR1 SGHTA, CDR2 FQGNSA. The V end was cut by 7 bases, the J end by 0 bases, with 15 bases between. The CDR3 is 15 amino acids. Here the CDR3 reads CASKVESSLNTEAFF. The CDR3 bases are TGTGCCAGCAAAGTTGAGTCTTCCTTGAACACTGAAGCTTTCTTT.